These 16 T cell receptor beta chains were all obtained from the same sample, sequenced in a study of radiotherapy plus CTLA-4 blockade in lung cancer. Generated by immunoSEQ multiplex PCR, the TCRdb table keeps only in-frame clones and is missing some. The sample comprises fewer than 140,000 clones, over 65% of which are singletons, and 2.4% rests with the top ten. Sequences were derived from peripheral blood, sampled from a patient treated with radiotherapy plus ipilimumab. The origin of the receptors is a human donor with non-small cell lung cancer that progressed on radiotherapy plus ipilimumab. Some clones in this sample may be carry-over from other donors' samples.

The chain uses TRBV6-5 and TRBJ2-2, with 7 bases that match TRBD1. CDR3 length equals 15 residues. Germline V gene data show CDR1 as MNHEY and CDR2 as SVGAGI. V trimming: 5 bases; J trimming: 1 base; junction bases outside the gene matches: 4. Written as DNA, the CDR3 is TGTGCCAGCAGTAGACAGGGTTGGAACACCGGGGAGCTGTTTTTT. It yields the protein CASSRQGWNTGELFF.

The J gene is TRBJ2-3, the V gene TRBV4-3, with D possibly called TRBD1 or TRBD2 (5 bases each). Per the germline V gene, CDR1 is LGHNA and CDR2 is YSLEER. V was cut by 4 bases and J by 2 bases, with 10 bases left in between. The CDR3 is 14 residues long. For the CDR3, the DNA is TGCGCCAGCAGCCGTCAGGGAGCCACAGATACGCAGTATTTT. Amino acid sequence: CASSRQGATDTQYF.

The V gene is TRBV11-3, the J gene TRBJ2-3; 9 bases are a match to TRBD1. The CDR3 has 15 residues. V lost 5 bases, J lost 3 bases, and 6 bases stayed unmatched. Germline V CDR1 and CDR2: SGHNT, YENEEA. The chain's CDR3 is CASSLLGTGTDTQYF. The CDR3 region has the DNA TGTGCCAGCAGCCTGCTGGGGACAGGGACAGATACGCAGTATTTT.

Details on this clone: The same CDR3 can be traced to other DNA sequences in this sample. V usage is TRBV5-1 and J usage is TRBJ2-3; D is uncertain. The CDR3 consists of 12 residues. The V end was cut by 0 bases, the J end by 6 bases, with 5 bases between. The germline gives CDR1 SGHRS, CDR2 YFSETQ. The CDR3 region is CASSLAGDTQYF. The CDR3 nucleotides are TGCGCCAGCAGCTTGGCCGGGGATACGCAGTATTTT.

This clone was seen a handful of times. V and J are TRBV7-8 and TRBJ1-6; TRBD1 is a possible D gene (5 bases). Trimming stripped 5 bases from V and 9 bases from J, with 23 bases between. The length of the CDR3 is 17 residues. Germline CDR1 SGHVS, CDR2 FQNEAQ. CDR3 sequence reads: CASSLHPGQGASSPLHF. CDR3 nucleotide sequence: TGTGCCAGCAGCCTTCATCCCGGCCAGGGAGCGAGTTCACCCCTCCACTTT.

Written as DNA, the CDR3 is TGCGCCAGCAGTAGGGGGTATAATTCACCCCTCCACTTT. Its protein is CASSRGYNSPLHF. The chain links TRBV4-3 to TRBJ1-6, with a tentative D call TRBD1 (6 bases). Per the germline V gene, CDR1 is LGHNA and CDR2 is YSLEER. V lost 6 bases and J lost 4, with 7 bases in between. CDR3 length: 13 residues.

The chain carries TRBV14 and TRBJ2-7; D is possibly TRBD1 (5 bases). This CDR3 is 14 amino acids long. V lost 4 bases and J lost 4, with 14 bases in between. Germline V gene sequence: CDR1 SGHDN, CDR2 FVKESK. The CDR3 DNA follows: TGTGCCAGCAGCCCAAAGGGGTTTAAGTACGAGCAGTACTTC. Its protein product is CASSPKGFKYEQYF.

The chain joins TRBV5-6 to TRBJ2-5; D call uncertain. V lost 0 bases to trimming and J lost 5 bases, with 5 bases between them. Per the germline V gene, CDR1 is SGHDT and CDR2 is YYEEEE. The CDR3 is made up of 12 amino acids. CDR3 loop: CASSLVGETQYF. As DNA, the CDR3 is TGTGCCAGCAGCTTGGTAGGGGAGACCCAGTACTTC.

The V and J genes are TRBV5-1 and TRBJ2-7, with D possibly matching TRBD1 (5 bases). CDR1 and CDR2 from the germline V gene are SGHRS and YFSETQ. This CDR3 contains 15 residues. Trimming removed 3 bases from V and 3 bases from J, with 16 bases in between. The CDR3 sequence is CASSSPGGRVYEQYF. In DNA, the CDR3 is TGCGCCAGCAGCTCCCCAGGTGGCAGGGTCTACGAGCAGTACTTC.

The J gene is TRBJ1-5, the V gene TRBV7-2, with a possible D match to TRBD1 (6 bases). This CDR3 has 14 amino acids. From germline, CDR1 is SGHTA and CDR2 FQGNSA. V dropped 8 bases and J dropped 1 base, with 12 bases sitting between them. Here the CDR3 DNA reads TGTGCCAGCTCCCGGGACACCAGCAATCAGCCCCAGCATTTT. Its translation: CASSRDTSNQPQHF.

The table lists this clone with a count of one. V usage is TRBV5-1 and J usage is TRBJ2-7; 10 bases are a match to TRBD1. The CDR3 is made up of 15 amino acids. Germline V gives CDR1 SGHRS, CDR2 YFSETQ. The V gene end was trimmed by 3 bases and the J gene end by 2 bases; junction bases not matched to a gene: 5. The CDR3 DNA reads TGCGCCAGCAGCTCCGGGACAGGGGTTACCTACGAGCAGTACTTC. It yields the protein CASSSGTGVTYEQYF.

The chain recombines TRBV9 with TRBJ2-7; possibly TRBD2 for D (6 bases). This CDR3 has 16 residues. Germline V lookup: CDR1 SGDLS, CDR2 YYNGEE. V was clipped by 0 bases and J by 3 bases, with 16 bases between them. The CDR3: CASSVGGGATYYEQYF. CDR3 sequence (DNA): TGTGCCAGCAGCGTAGGAGGAGGGGCGACATACTACGAGCAGTACTTC.

CDR3 amino acids: CASSSWAGDSGNTIYF. CDR3 bases: TGTGCCAGCAGTTCCTGGGCAGGGGATTCGGGAAACACCATATATTTT. V gene TRBV6-5 combines with J gene TRBJ1-3, with TRBD1 as a possible D gene (6 bases). The CDR3 spans 16 residues. The germline V gene has CDR1 MNHEY and CDR2 SVGAGI. V shed 4 bases and J shed 4 bases, with 17 bases lying between them.

This sequence joins TRBV5-1 and TRBJ2-3, with a tentative D call TRBD2 (6 bases). Germline CDR1 and CDR2: SGHRS and YFSETQ. Trimming removed 1 base at V and 1 base at J, with 10 bases between. There are 15 residues in the CDR3. The CDR3 reads CASSLSGGGTDTQYF. The CDR3 DNA reads TGCGCCAGCAGCTTGTCGGGCGGGGGCACAGATACGCAGTATTTT.

V is TRBV7-8 and J is TRBJ2-7; 10 nucleotides agree with TRBD1. CDR1 is SGHVS, CDR2 FQNEAQ, per germline. Trimming took 0 bases from V and 5 from J; bases not matched to a gene: 4. The CDR3 is made up of 15 amino acids. CDR3 bases: TGTGCCAGCAGCTTAGCTGGGACAGGGGCCCACGAGCAGTACTTC. It codes for CASSLAGTGAHEQYF. The variable domain in full, with the rest retrieved from reference TRBV7-8 and TRBJ2-7, is GAGVSQSPRYKVAKRGQDVALRCDPISGHVSLFWYQQALGQGPEFLTYFQNEAQLDKSGLPSDRFFAERPEGSVSTLKIQRTQQEDSAVYLCASSLAGTGAHEQYFGPGTRLTVT.

The chain recombines TRBV2 with TRBJ1-1, with D unresolved. This CDR3 has 12 residues. V shed 5 bases and J shed 5 bases, with 9 bases lying between them. The germline V gene encodes CDR1 SNHLY and CDR2 FYNNEI. The DNA of the CDR3 is TGTGCCAGCAGTACCGGGCCGACTGAAGCTTTCTTT. As protein: CASSTGPTEAFF.